The 3 T cell receptor beta chains given below trace back to one sample, sequenced in a study of blood T cell repertoires in COVID-19. Only in-frame clones appear in the TCRdb table, and some are missing; sequencing was by immunoSEQ multiplex PCR. The profile covers around 110,000 clones, with around 80% appearing a single time and roughly 17% taken by the ten largest. Material for sequencing was peripheral blood. The receptor set was obtained from a man in his sixties with active or convalescent COVID-19.

This clone was seen a single time. The chain is built from TRBV5-6 and TRBJ2-3; 7 bases map to TRBD2. J lost 1 base, V lost 3 bases, and 11 bases had no gene match. Looked up from germline, CDR1 is SGHDT and CDR2 is YYEEEE. This CDR3 is built from 17 residues. CDR3 nucleotides: TGTGCCAGCAGCTCATCGGCCGGGAGGAGGGGCACAGATACGCAGTATTTT. As protein: CASSSSAGRRGTDTQYF.

This sequence joins TRBV7-2 and TRBJ2-2; D may be TRBD1 (5 bases). The CDR3 covers 14 residues. Germline V lookup: CDR1 SGHTA, CDR2 FQGNSA. The V end was cut by 1 base, the J end by 2 bases, with 5 bases between. CDR3 residues: CASSLGGNTGELFF. CDR3 DNA sequence: TGTGCCAGCAGCTTAGGGGGCAACACCGGGGAGCTGTTTTTT. The full variable domain, rest sourced from reference TRBV7-2 and TRBJ2-2, is GAGVSQSPSNKVTEKGKDVELRCDPISGHTALYWYRQSLGQGLEFLIYFQGNSAPDKSGLPSDRFSAERTGGSVSTLTIQRTQQEDSAVYLCASSLGGNTGELFFGEGSRLTVL.

V is TRBV7-3 and J is TRBJ2-1, with D perhaps TRBD2 (6 bases). The CDR3 extends over 14 amino acids. Germline V gene lookup returns CDR1 SGHTA and CDR2 FQGTGA. V was clipped by 6 bases and J by 0 bases, with 9 bases between them. CDR3 nucleotides: TGTGCCAGCAGGGCGGGAAACTCCTACAATGAGCAGTTCTTC. It is translated as CASRAGNSYNEQFF.